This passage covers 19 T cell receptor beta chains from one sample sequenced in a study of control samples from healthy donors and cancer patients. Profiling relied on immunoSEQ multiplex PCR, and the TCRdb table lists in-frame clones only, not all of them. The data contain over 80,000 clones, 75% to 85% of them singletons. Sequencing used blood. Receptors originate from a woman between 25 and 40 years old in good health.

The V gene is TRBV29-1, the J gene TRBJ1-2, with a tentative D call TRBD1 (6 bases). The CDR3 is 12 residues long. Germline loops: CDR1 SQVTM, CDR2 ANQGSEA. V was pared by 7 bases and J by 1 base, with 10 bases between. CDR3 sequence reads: CSGGQINYGYTF. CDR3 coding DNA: TGCAGCGGTGGACAGATTAACTATGGCTACACCTTC.

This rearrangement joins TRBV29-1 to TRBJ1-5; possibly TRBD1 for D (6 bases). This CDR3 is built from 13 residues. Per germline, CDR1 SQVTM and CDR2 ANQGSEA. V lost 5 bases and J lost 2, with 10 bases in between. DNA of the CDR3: TGCAGCGTTCCAGGGGCTGGCAATCAGCCCCAGCATTTT. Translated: CSVPGAGNQPQHF.

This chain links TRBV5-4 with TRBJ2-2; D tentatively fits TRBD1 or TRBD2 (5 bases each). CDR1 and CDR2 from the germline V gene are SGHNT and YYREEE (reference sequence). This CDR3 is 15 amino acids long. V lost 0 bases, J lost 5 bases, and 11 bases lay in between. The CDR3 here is CASSLAGGRTGELFF. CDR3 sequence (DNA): TGTGCCAGCAGCTTGGCTGGGGGTAGGACCGGGGAGCTGTTTTTT.

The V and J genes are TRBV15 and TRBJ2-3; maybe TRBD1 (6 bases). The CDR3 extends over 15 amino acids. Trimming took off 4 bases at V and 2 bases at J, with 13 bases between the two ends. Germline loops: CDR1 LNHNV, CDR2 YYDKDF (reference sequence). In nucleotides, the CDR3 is TGTGCCACCAGCAAATCCAGGGGCCTCACAGATACGCAGTATTTT. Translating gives CATSKSRGLTDTQYF.

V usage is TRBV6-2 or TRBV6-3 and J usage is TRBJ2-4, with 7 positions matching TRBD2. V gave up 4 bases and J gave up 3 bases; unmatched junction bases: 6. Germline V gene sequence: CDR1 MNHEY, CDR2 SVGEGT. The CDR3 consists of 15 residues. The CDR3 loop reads CASSSLGGNKNIQYF. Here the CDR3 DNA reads TGTGCCAGCAGTTCCCTGGGGGGGAACAAAAACATTCAGTACTTC.

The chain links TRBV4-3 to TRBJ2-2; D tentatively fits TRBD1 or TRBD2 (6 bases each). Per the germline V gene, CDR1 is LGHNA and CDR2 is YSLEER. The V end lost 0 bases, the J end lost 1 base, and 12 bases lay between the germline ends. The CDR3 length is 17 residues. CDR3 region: CASSQDPRGQNTGELFF. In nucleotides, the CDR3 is TGCGCCAGCAGCCAAGATCCCCGGGGGCAGAACACCGGGGAGCTGTTTTTT.

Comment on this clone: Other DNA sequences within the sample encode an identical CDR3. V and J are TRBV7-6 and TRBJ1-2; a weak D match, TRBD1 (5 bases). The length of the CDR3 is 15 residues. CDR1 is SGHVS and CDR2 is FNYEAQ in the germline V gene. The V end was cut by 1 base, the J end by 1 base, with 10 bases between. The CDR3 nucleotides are TGTGCCAGCAGCTTAGAAAGTGGGGGTAACTATGGCTACACCTTC. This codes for CASSLESGGNYGYTF.

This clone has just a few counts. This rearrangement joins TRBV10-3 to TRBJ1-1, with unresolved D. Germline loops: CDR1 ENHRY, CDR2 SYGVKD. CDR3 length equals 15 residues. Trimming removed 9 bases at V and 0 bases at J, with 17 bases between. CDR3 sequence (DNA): TGTGCCATAACCAACCAGATGGGAATGAACACTGAAGCTTTCTTT. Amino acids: CAITNQMGMNTEAFF.

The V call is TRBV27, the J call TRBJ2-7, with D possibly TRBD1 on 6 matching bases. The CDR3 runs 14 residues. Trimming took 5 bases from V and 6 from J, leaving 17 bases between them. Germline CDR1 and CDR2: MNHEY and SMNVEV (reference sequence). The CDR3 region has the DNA TGTGCCAGCAGTCCCACCCTGACAGGTCCCGAGCAGTACTTC. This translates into CASSPTLTGPEQYF.

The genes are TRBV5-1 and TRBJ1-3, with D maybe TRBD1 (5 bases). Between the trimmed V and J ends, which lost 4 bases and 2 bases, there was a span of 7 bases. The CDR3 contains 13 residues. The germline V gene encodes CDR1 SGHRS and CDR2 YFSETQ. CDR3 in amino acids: CASSPGPGNTIYF. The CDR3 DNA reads TGCGCCAGCAGCCCGGGACCTGGAAACACCATATATTTT.

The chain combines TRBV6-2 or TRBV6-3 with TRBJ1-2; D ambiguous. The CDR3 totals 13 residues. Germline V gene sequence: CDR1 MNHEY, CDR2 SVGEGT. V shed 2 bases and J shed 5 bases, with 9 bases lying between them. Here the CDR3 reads CASSYGLEYGYTF. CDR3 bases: TGTGCCAGCAGTTACGGACTTGAATATGGCTACACCTTC.

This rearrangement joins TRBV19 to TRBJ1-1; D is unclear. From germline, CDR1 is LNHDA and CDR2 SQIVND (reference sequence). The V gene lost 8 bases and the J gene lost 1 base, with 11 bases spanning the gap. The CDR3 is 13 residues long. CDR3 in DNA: TGTGCCAGTCAAGGGCTAGGGAACACTGAAGCTTTCTTT. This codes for CASQGLGNTEAFF.

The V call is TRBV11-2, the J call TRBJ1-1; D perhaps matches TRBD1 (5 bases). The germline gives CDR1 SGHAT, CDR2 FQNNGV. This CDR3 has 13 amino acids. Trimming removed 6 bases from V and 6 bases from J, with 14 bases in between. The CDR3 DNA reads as TGTGCCAGCAGGGAAGTCGGGGGTTCTGAAGCTTTCTTT. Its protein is CASREVGGSEAFF.

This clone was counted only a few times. The CDR3 DNA is TGTGCCAGCAGCGCTACAGGGAGCTCCTATAATTCACCCCTCCACTTT. Translating it yields CASSATGSSYNSPLHF. The genes are TRBV7-2 and TRBJ1-6; possibly TRBD1 for D (6 bases). From germline, CDR1 is SGHTA and CDR2 FQGNSA. The CDR3 spans 16 residues. Trimming pared 5 bases from V and 0 bases from J, leaving 11 bases between.

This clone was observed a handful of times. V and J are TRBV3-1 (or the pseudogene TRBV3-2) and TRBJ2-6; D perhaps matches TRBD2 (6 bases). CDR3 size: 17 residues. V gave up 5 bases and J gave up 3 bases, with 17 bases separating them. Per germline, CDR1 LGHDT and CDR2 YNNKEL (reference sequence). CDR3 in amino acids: CASSNVPGGRGANVLTF. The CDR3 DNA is TGTGCCAGCAGCAACGTGCCCGGGGGACGTGGGGCCAACGTCCTGACTTTC.

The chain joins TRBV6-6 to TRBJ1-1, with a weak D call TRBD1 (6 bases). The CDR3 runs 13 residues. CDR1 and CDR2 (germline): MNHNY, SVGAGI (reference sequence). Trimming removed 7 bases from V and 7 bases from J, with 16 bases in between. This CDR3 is CASIPGQNGEAFF. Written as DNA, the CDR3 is TGTGCCAGCATTCCCGGACAGAACGGTGAAGCTTTCTTT.

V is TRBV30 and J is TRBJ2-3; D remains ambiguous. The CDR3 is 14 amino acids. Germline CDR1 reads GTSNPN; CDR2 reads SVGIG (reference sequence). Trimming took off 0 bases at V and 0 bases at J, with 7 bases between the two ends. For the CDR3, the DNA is TGTGCCTGGAGTGTAGTGCGGAGCACAGATACGCAGTATTTT. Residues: CAWSVVRSTDTQYF.

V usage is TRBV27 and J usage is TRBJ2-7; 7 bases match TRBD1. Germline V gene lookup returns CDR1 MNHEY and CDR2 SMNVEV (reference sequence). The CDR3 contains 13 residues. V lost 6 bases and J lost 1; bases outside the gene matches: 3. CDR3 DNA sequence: TGTGCCAGCAGCCCAGGGGGATCCTACGAGCAGTACTTC. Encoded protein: CASSPGGSYEQYF.

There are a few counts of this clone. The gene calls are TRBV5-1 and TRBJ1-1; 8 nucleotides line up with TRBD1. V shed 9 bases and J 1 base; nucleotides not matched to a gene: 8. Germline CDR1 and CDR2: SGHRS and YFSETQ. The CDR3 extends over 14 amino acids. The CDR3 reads CATKSGTGNTEAFF. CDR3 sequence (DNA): TGCGCCACAAAGAGCGGGACAGGGAACACTGAAGCTTTCTTT.